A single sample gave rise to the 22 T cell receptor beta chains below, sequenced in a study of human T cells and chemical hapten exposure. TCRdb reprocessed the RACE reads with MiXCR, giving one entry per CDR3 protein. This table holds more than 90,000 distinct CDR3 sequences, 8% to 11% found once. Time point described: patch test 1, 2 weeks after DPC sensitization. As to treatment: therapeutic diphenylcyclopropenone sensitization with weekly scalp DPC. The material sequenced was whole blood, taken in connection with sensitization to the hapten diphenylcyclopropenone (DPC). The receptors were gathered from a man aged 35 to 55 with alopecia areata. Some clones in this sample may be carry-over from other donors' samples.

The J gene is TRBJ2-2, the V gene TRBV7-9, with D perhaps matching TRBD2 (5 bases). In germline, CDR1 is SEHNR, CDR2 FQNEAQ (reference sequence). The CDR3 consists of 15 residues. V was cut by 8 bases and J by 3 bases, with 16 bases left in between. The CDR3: CASLVGSGYTGELFF. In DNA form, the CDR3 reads TGTGCCAGCTTAGTTGGCAGCGGATACACCGGGGAGCTGTTTTTT.

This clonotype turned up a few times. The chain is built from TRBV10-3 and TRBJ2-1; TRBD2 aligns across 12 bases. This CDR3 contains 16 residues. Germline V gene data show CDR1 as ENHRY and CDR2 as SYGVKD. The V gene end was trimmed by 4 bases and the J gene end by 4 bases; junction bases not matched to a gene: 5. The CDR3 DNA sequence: TGTGCCATCAGTGGGGCTAGCGGGAGGGGGTACAATGAGCAGTTCTTC. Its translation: CAISGASGRGYNEQFF.

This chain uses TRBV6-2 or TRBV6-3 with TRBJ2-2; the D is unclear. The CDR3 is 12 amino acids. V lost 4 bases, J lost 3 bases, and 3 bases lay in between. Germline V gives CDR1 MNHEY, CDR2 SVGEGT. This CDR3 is CASSFYTGELFF. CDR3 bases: TGTGCCAGCAGTTTTTACACCGGGGAGCTGTTTTTT.

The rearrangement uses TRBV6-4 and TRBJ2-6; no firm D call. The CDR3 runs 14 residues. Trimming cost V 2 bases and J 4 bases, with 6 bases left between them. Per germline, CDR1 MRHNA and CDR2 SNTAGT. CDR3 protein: CASSDVPGANVLTF. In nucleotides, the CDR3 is TGTGCCAGCAGTGACGTCCCCGGGGCCAACGTCCTGACTTTC.

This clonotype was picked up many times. CDR3 in amino acids: CASSPSGTGFQPQHF. The CDR3 DNA sequence: TGTGCCAGTAGTCCATCCGGGACAGGGTTTCAGCCCCAGCATTTT. This rearrangement joins TRBV19 to TRBJ1-5; 9 bases line up with TRBD1. The germline CDR1 and CDR2 sequences are LNHDA and SQIVND (reference sequence). The CDR3 contains 15 residues. With V trimmed by 5 bases and J by 6 bases, 8 bases remained unmatched.

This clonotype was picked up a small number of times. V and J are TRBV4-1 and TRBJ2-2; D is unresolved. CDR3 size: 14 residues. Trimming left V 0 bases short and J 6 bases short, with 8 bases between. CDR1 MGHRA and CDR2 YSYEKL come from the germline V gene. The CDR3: CASSQDHSPGELFF. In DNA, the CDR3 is TGCGCCAGCAGCCAAGATCATAGCCCCGGGGAGCTGTTTTTT.

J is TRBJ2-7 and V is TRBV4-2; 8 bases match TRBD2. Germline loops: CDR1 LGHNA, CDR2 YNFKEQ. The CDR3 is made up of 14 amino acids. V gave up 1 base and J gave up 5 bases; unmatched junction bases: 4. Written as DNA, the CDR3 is TGTGCCAGCAGCCAAGTCGCGGGAGGAAACGAGCAGTACTTC. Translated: CASSQVAGGNEQYF.

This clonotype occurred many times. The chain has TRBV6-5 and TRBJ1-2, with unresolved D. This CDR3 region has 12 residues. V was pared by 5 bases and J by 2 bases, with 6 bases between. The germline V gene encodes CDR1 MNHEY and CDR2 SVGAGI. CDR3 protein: CASSANNYGYTF. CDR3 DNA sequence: TGTGCCAGCAGTGCCAACAACTATGGCTACACCTTC.

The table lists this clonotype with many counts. The CDR3 is CASSPPAFGSSTDTQYF. The CDR3 bases are TGTGCCAGCAGCCCCCCTGCTTTCGGGAGCAGCACAGATACGCAGTATTTT. This chain links TRBV11-2 with TRBJ2-3, with D possibly matching TRBD2 (6 bases). The CDR3 has 17 amino acids. V dropped 5 bases and J dropped 0 bases, with 18 bases sitting between them. CDR1 is SGHAT and CDR2 is FQNNGV in the germline V gene. Complete variable domain (other parts from reference TRBV11-2 and TRBJ2-3): EAGVAQSPRYKIIEKRQSVAFWCNPISGHATLYWYQQILGQGPKLLIQFQNNGVVDDSQLPKDRFSAERLKGVDSTLKIQPAKLEDSAVYLCASSPPAFGSSTDTQYFGPGTRLTVL.

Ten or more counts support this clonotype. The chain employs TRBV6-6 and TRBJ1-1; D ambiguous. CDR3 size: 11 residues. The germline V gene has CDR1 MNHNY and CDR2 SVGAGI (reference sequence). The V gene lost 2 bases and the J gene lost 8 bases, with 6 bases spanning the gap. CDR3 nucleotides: TGTGCCAGCAGTTACCCCAGGGAAGCTTTCTTT. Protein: CASSYPREAFF.

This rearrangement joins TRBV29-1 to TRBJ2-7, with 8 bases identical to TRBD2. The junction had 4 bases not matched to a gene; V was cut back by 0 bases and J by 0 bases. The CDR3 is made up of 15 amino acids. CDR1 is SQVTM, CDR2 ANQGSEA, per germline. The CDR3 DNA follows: TGCAGCGTTGAAGACGGTAGCGGGGCCTCCTACGAGCAGTACTTC. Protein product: CSVEDGSGASYEQYF.

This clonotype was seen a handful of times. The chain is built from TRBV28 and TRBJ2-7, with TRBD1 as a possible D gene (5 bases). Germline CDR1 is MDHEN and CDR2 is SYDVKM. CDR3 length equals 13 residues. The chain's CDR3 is CAWGRPSSYEQYF. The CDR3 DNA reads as TGTGCTTGGGGCAGGCCCTCCTCCTACGAGCAGTACTTC.

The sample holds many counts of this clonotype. The CDR3 reads CSADGTLESTDTQYF. CDR3 sequence (DNA): TGCAGTGCTGACGGGACTCTCGAAAGCACAGATACGCAGTATTTT. J is TRBJ2-3 and V is TRBV20-1; D is perhaps TRBD2 (6 bases). This CDR3 comprises 15 residues. Germline loops: CDR1 DFQATT, CDR2 SNEGSKA (reference sequence). V dropped 5 bases and J dropped 0 bases, with 15 bases sitting between them.

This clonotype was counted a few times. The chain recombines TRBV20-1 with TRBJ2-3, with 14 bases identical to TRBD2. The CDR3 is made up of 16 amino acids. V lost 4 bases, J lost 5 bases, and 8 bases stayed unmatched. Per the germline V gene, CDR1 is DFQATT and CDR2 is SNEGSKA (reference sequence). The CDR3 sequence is CSAKGLAGVWIDTQYF. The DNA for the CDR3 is TGCAGTGCTAAGGGACTAGCGGGAGTTTGGATAGATACGCAGTATTTT.

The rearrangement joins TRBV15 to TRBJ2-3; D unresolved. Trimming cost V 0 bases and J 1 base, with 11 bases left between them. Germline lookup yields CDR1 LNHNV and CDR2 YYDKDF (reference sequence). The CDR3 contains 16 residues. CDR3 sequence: CATSRDEDRGTDTQYF. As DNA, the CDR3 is TGTGCCACCAGCAGAGATGAAGACCGGGGCACAGATACGCAGTATTTT.

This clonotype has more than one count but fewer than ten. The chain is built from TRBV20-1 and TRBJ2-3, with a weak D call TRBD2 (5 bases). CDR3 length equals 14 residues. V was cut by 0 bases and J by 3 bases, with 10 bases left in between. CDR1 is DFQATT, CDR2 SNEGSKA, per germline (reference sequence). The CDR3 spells CSARDPAETDTQYF. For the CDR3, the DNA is TGCAGTGCTAGAGATCCAGCGGAGACAGATACGCAGTATTTT.

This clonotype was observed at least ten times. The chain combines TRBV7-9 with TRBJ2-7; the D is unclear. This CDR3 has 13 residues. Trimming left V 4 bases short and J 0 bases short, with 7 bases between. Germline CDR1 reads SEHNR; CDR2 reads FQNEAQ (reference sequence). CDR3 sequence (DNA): TGTGCCAGCAGCTCCTGGGACTCCTACGAGCAGTACTTC. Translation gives CASSSWDSYEQYF.

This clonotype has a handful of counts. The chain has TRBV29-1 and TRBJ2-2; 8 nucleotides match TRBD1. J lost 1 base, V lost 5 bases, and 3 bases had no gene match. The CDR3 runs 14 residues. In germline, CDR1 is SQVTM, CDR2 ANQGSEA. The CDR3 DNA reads TGCAGCGTTCAGGACAGGGTGAACACCGGGGAGCTGTTTTTT. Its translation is CSVQDRVNTGELFF.

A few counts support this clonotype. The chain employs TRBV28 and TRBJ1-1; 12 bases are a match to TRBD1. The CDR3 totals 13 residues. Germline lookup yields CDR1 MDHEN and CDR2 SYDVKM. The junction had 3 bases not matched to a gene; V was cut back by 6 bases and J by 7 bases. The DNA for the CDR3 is TGTGCCAGCAGGGGGACAGGGGGCTTTGAAGCTTTCTTT. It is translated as CASRGTGGFEAFF.

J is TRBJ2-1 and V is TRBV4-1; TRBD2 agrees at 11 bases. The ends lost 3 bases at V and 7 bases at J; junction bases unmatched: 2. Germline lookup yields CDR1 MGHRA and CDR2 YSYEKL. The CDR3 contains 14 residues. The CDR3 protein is CASSQGLAENEQFF. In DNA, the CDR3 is TGCGCCAGCAGCCAGGGACTAGCGGAAAATGAGCAGTTCTTC.

CDR3 region: CSATPGLAGVKQFF. In DNA form, the CDR3 reads TGCAGTGCTACTCCGGGACTAGCGGGAGTGAAGCAGTTCTTC. The chain couples TRBV20-1 to TRBJ2-1, with 14 positions matching TRBD2. CDR3 length: 14 residues. Germline trimming cut 4 bases from V and 11 bases from J; bases unmatched to any gene: 7. Germline-derived CDR1 and CDR2 are DFQATT and SNEGSKA (reference sequence).

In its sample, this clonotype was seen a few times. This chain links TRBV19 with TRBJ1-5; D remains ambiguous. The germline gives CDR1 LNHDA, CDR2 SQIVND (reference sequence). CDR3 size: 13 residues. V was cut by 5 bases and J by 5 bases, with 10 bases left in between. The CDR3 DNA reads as TGTGCCAGTAGTGCAGACGGGGATCAGCCCCAGCATTTT. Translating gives CASSADGDQPQHF. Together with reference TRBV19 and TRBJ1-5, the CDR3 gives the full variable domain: DGGITQSPKYLFRKEGQNVTLSCEQNLNHDAMYWYRQDPGQGLRLIYYSQIVNDFQKGDIAEGYSVSREKKESFPLTVTSAQKNPTAFYLCASSADGDQPQHFGDGTRLSIL.